This T cell receptor (beta chain) was identified during a study of T cell changes during pregnancy in multiple sclerosis. The table came from immunoSEQ multiplex PCR; TCRdb's copy has only in-frame clones and leaves some out. The sample lists under 40,000 clones, 85% to 90% occurring once. The CDR3 extends over 17 amino acids. The origin of this receptor is a female donor with multiple sclerosis, enrolled in a pregnancy study. The starting material was CD8+ T cells from peripheral blood mononuclear cells, obtained after pregnancy. The rearrangement links TRBV21-1 to TRBJ2-5; TRBD2, as called in the table, went unchecked against the DNA. TRBV21-1 is noted as a pseudogene. The CDR3 loop reads CASSKTRPPYSRETQYF. DNA for the CDR3: TGTGCCAGCAGCAAAACCCGACCTCCCTATAGCCGAGAGACCCAGTACTTC.